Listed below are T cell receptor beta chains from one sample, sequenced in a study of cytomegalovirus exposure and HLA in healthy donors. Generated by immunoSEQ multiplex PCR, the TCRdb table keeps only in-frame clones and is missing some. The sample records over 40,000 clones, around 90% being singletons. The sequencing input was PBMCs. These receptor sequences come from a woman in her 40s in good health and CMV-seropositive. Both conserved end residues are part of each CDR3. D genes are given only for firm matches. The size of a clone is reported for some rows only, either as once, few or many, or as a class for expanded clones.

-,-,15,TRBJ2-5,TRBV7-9,CASSRRASNQETQYF,TGTGCCAGCAGTCGCAGAGCGTCAAACCAAGAGACCCAGTACTTC
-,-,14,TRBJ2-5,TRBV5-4,CASSLLRDEETQYF,TGTGCCAGCAGCTTGTTGCGGGATGAAGAGACCCAGTACTTC
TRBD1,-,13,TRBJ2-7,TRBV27,CASSVYRGREQYF,TGTGCCAGCAGTGTCTACAGGGGGCGAGAGCAGTACTTC
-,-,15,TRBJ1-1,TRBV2,CASSFQATGNTEAFF,TGTGCCAGCAGTTTTCAGGCGACAGGGAACACTGAAGCTTTCTTT
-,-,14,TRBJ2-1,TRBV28,CASNSGLPGREQFF,TGTGCCAGCAACTCGGGACTCCCCGGTCGTGAGCAGTTCTTC
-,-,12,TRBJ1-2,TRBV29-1,CSVDRGSYGYTF,TGCAGCGTTGACAGGGGTAGCTATGGCTACACCTTC
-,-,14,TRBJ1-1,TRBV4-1,CASSNWGTRLEAFF,TGCGCCAGCAGCAATTGGGGGACAAGACTTGAAGCTTTCTTT
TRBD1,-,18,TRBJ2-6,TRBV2,CASRGVGTGVSGANVLTF,TGTGCCAGCAGGGGGGTTGGGACAGGGGTCTCTGGGGCCAACGTCCTGACTTTC
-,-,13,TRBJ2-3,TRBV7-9,CASRDSAGDTQYF,TGTGCCAGCAGGGACAGCGCGGGAGATACGCAGTATTTT
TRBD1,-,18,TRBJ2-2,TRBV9,CASSEIRQGRTNTGELFF,TGTGCCAGCAGCGAAATCAGACAGGGGCGAACGAACACCGGGGAGCTGTTTTTT
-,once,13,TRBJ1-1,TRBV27,CASSFREGTEAFF,TGTGCCAGCAGTTTCAGGGAAGGGACTGAAGCTTTCTTT
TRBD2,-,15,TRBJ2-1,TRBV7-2,CASSGLAGAHNEQFF,TGTGCCAGCAGCGGTCTAGCGGGGGCCCACAATGAGCAGTTCTTC
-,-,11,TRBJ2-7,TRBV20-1,CSGLVAYEQYF,TGCAGTGGACTGGTAGCCTACGAGCAGTACTTC
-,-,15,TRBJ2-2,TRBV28,CASKGTKHNTGELFF,TGTGCCAGCAAGGGGACAAAGCATAACACCGGGGAGCTGTTTTTT
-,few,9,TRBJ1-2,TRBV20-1,CSATDGYTF,TGCAGTGCTACTGATGGCTACACCTTC
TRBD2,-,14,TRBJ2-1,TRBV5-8,CASSLPGGDNEQFF,TGTGCCAGCAGCTTGCCGGGAGGGGACAATGAGCAGTTCTTC